Sequencing of this TCR beta chain was carried out in a study of shared clonotypes between healthy human individuals. Study-level points and caveats: The genetic and exposure-history diversity represented was limited by few donors.

Trimming pared 4 bases from V and 0 bases from J, leaving 16 bases between. The CDR3 is 16 amino acids. CDR1 is SGHNT, CDR2 YYREEE, per germline (reference sequence). This was a deep-level run. Once extracted for a subset, genomic DNA was divided evenly among several immunoSEQ plates. Original data processing: Junction-only sequences without quality scores were provided by ImmunoSEQ, so filtering was different. Some clones are missing from TCRdb's copy, which holds only in-frame ones; the method was immunoSEQ multiplex PCR. V and J calls and clone size are those listed in that table; D and trimming were worked out from the DNA. The repertoire includes about 480,000 clones, roughly 78% of them detected once, and roughly 13% sits in the top ten. Concerning this clone: The antigen is not known.

Sequencing was performed on PBMCs. This sequence joins TRBV5-4 and TRBJ2-5; the D gene is possibly TRBD1 (6 bases). The source is a woman aged 40 to 55 in good health. Some clones in this sample may be carry-over from other donors' samples. The CDR3 nucleotides are TGTGCCAGCAGCGACAAAAAGACAGGCCACCAAGAGACCCAGTACTTC. Protein product: CASSDKKTGHQETQYF.